This TCR beta chain was retrieved from a study of early T cells in non-severe SARS-CoV-2 infection. Molecules of cDNA were individually given unique molecular identifiers that were attached to them. TCRdb independently ran MiXCR on the 5' RACE reads; one entry per CDR3 protein. This table holds 80,000 to 100,000 distinct CDR3 sequences, around 13% found once. This clonotype was detected only a few times. CDR1 and CDR2 from the germline V gene are SEHNR and FQNEAQ (reference sequence). The trim removed 6 bases at V and 4 bases at J, leaving 12 bases unmatched. There are 16 residues in the CDR3. The chain carries TRBV7-9 and TRBJ2-7; 10 bases are a match to TRBD2. The TCR comes from an adult who was a healthcare worker with PCR-confirmed SARS-CoV-2 infection or an uninfected control (not recorded which). The sequenced material came from whole blood. CDR3 region: CASRRDLLAGRYEQYF. CDR3 sequence (DNA): TGTGCCAGCAGGCGAGATCTACTAGCGGGGAGATACGAGCAGTACTTC.